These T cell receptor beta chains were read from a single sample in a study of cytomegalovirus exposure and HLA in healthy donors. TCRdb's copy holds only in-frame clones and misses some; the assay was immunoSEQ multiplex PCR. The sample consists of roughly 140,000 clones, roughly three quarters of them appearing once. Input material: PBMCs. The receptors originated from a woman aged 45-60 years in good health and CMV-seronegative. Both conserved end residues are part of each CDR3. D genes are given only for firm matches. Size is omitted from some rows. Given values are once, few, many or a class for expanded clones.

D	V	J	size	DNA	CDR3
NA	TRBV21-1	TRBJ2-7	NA	TGTGCCAGCAGCCCAGACAGGGACCCCTACGAGCAGTACTTC	CASSPDRDPYEQYF
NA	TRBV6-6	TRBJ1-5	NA	TGTGCCAGCATCGCTCGGGGCCAGGGGAACAATCAGCCCCAGCATTTT	CASIARGQGNNQPQHF
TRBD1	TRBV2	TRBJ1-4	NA	TGTGCCAGCAGTGAACCACAGGGGGAGGTGCAAAAACTGTTTTTT	CASSEPQGEVQKLFF
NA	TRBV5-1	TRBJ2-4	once	TGCGCCAGCAGCTCCTTAGGGGGACCCAAAAACATTCAGTACTTC	CASSSLGGPKNIQYF
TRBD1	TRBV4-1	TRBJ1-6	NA	TGCGCCAGCAGCCGAACAGGGGGCTCCTATAATTCACCCCTCCACTTT	CASSRTGGSYNSPLHF
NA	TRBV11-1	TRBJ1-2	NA	TGTGCCAGCAGCTACAACGCGGAGGGGAACTATGGCTACACCTTC	CASSYNAEGNYGYTF
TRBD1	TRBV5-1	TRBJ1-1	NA	TGCGCCAGCAGCCCGGACAGGAGGTGGATGAACACTGAAGCTTTCTTT	CASSPDRRWMNTEAFF
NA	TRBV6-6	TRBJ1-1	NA	TGTGCCAGCAGCTACGACAGCACTGAAGCTTTCTTT	CASSYDSTEAFF
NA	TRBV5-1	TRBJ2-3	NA	TGCGCCAGCGCACCAGGGGTGTTAGTGACAGATACGCAGTATTTT	CASAPGVLVTDTQYF
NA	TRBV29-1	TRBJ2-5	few	TGCAGCGTTGATGGGGGCCCAGTAATCGAGACCCAGTACTTC	CSVDGGPVIETQYF
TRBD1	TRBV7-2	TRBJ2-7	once	TGTGCCAGCAGCTTAACGGGACAGACCCTCTACGAGCAGTACTTC	CASSLTGQTLYEQYF
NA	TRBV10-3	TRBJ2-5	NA	TGTGCCATCAGTGACTCCGGTAAAACCCAAGAGACCCAGTACTTC	CAISDSGKTQETQYF
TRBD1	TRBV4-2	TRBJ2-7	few	TGTGCCAGCAGCCAACCGGGACAGAACTACGAGCAGTACTTC	CASSQPGQNYEQYF
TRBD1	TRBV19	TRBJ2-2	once	TGTGCCACCCTAGACAGGGTGAATCTAAAGACCGGGGAGCTGTTTTTT	CATLDRVNLKTGELFF
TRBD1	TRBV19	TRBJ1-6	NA	TGTGCCAGTAGTATGGACAGGAGGAATTCACCCCTCCACTTT	CASSMDRRNSPLHF
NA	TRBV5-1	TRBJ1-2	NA	TGCGCCAGCAGCTTGGACGGGGATTATGGCTACACCTTC	CASSLDGDYGYTF
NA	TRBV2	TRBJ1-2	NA	TGTGCCAGCAGTGCAGGGTTTAGTACGCATGGCTACACCTTC	CASSAGFSTHGYTF
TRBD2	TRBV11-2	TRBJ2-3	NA	TGTGCCAGCAGGACCGTTAGGACTAGCACGTATACGCAGTATTTT	CASRTVRTSTYTQYF
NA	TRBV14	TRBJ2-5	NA	TGTGCCAGCAGCCAAGGACTTGGGACCCAGTACTTC	CASSQGLGTQYF
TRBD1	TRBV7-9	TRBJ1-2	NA	TGTTCCAGCAGTCGTTCGACAGGGCTTAACTATGGCTACACCTTC	CSSSRSTGLNYGYTF
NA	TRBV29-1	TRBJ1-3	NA	TGCAGCGTTGCAGGCTACCCAAACTCTGGAAACACCATATATTTT	CSVAGYPNSGNTIYF
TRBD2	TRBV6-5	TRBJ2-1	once	TGTGCCAGCAGTTACGGCGGGGGAGAGTACAATGAGCAGTTCTTC	CASSYGGGEYNEQFF
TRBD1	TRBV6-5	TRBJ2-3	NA	TGTGCCAGCAGCCGACAGGGCGCTAGCACAGATACGCAGTATTTT	CASSRQGASTDTQYF
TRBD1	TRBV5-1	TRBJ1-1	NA	TGCGCCAGCAGCTCCCAAACAGGGGCGTCCACTGAAGCTTTCTTT	CASSSQTGASTEAFF
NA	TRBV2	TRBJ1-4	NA	TGTGCCAGCGCGACCGAAATCGGGGAGAATGAAAAACTGTTTTTT	CASATEIGENEKLFF
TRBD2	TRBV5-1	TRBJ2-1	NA	TGCGCCAGCACGTTGACTAGCGGGGGGATCAGCTCCTACAATGAGCAGTTCTTC	CASTLTSGGISSYNEQFF
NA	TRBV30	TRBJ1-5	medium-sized	TGTGCCTGGAGTCCCGGACAGACGAGGCCCCAGCATTTT	CAWSPGQTRPQHF
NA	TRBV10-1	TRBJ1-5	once	TGCGCCAGCAGTGACTCCCCCAAGCGGAGACATAGCAATCAGCCCCAGCATTTT	CASSDSPKRRHSNQPQHF
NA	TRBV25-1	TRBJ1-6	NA	TGTGCCAGCAGCCCGGGGTTTAATTCACCCCTCCACTTT	CASSPGFNSPLHF
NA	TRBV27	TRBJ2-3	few	TGTGCCAGCAGTTCAGGGGCAGATACGCAGTATTTT	CASSSGADTQYF
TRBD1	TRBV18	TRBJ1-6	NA	TGTGCCAGCACCCAGGGGGGCGCCTATAATTCACCCCTCCACTTT	CASTQGGAYNSPLHF
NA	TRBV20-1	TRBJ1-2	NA	TGCAGTGCTTACACTAACTATGGCTACACCTTC	CSAYTNYGYTF
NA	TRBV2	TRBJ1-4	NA	TGTGCCAGCAGTCACAGGGAGGGCGTGGAAAAACTGTTTTTT	CASSHREGVEKLFF
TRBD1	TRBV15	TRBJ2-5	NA	TGTGCCACAAGCAGAGATGGGACAGAAGAGACCCAGTACTTC	CATSRDGTEETQYF
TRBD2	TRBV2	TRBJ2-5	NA	TGTGCCAGCAGCCCCTCGGCTAGCGGGGGGGAGACCCAGTACTTC	CASSPSASGGETQYF
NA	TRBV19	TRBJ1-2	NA	TGTGCCAGTAGGAACGATCTCCTCCTGACAGGACGCTATGGCTACACCTTC	CASRNDLLLTGRYGYTF
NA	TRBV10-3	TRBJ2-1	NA	TGTGCCATCAGTGAGTTGCAGGGGAACTACAATGAGCAGTTCTTC	CAISELQGNYNEQFF
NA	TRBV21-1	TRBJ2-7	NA	TGTGCCAGCAGCAAATCCCGACAGGGCAAACCCTACGAGCAGTACTTC	CASSKSRQGKPYEQYF
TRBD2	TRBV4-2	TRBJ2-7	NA	TGTGCCAGCAGCCAAGTATTAGCGGGGACCTACGAGCAGTACTTC	CASSQVLAGTYEQYF
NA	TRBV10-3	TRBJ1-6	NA	TGTGCCATCAGTGAGTCGAGGGCGCAGGTTTCACCCCTCCACTTT	CAISESRAQVSPLHF
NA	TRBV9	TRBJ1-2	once	TGTGCCAGCAGCCCTACAGGGTGGGGCAGGCCTAACTATGGCTACACCTTC	CASSPTGWGRPNYGYTF
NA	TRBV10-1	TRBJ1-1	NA	TGCGCCAGCAGTGAGTCGAGGGACACAAAAGTGGCTTTCTTT	CASSESRDTKVAFF
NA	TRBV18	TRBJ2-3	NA	TGTGCCAGCTCACCAGTGACTAGATACACAGATACGCAGTATTTT	CASSPVTRYTDTQYF
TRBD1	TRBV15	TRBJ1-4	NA	TGTGCCACCAGCCCTACCGGGACAGGGGACCTAAATGAAAAACTGTTTTTT	CATSPTGTGDLNEKLFF
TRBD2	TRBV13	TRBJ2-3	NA	TGTGCCAGCAGCTTACGGCTAGCGGTCACAGATACGCAGTATTTT	CASSLRLAVTDTQYF
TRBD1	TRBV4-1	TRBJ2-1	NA	TGCGCCAGCAGCCCCAAGCGACAGGGGGCCTACAATGAGCAGTTCTTC	CASSPKRQGAYNEQFF
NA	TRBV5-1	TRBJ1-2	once	TGCGCCAGCAGCTTGCAGGGCTATGGCTACACCTTC	CASSLQGYGYTF
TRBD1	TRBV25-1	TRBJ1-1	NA	TGTGCCAGTCGACAGGGGGCCTACACTGAAGCTTTCTTT	CASRQGAYTEAFF
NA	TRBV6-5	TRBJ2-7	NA	TGTGCCAGCAGTCTTGGGACAACGTACGAGCAGTACTTC	CASSLGTTYEQYF
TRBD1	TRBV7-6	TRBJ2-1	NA	TGTGCCAGCAGCACAGGACCAGGACAGGGCTATGAGCAGTTCTTC	CASSTGPGQGYEQFF
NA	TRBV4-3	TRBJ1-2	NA	TGCGCCAGCAGCCGGACAGCTAACTATGGCTACACCTTC	CASSRTANYGYTF